These 11 T cell receptor beta chains came from one sample sequenced in a study of early T cells in non-severe SARS-CoV-2 infection. TCRdb re-called the 5' RACE reads through MiXCR, storing one row per CDR3 protein. The table records about 52,000 distinct CDR3 sequences, approximately 11% of them present only once. Sample: whole blood. The receptors were gathered from an adult who was a healthcare worker with PCR-confirmed SARS-CoV-2 infection or an uninfected control (not recorded which).

The V and J genes are TRBV6-2 or TRBV6-3 and TRBJ2-1; TRBD1 aligns across 12 bases. Trimming removed 6 bases from V and 8 bases from J; junction bases left unmatched: 11. The germline V gene encodes CDR1 MNHEY and CDR2 SVGEGT. There are 16 residues in the CDR3. DNA of the CDR3: TGTGCCAGCAGAGCCCGACCGGGACAGGGGGCCGATGAGCAGTTCTTC. Translated: CASRARPGQGADEQFF.

In its sample, this clonotype was seen many times. The chain couples TRBV27 to TRBJ2-5; TRBD1 matches at 9 bases. Germline V gene data show CDR1 as MNHEY and CDR2 as SMNVEV (reference sequence). The V segment lost 5 bases and the J segment 2 bases; nucleotides outside the gene matches: 3. The CDR3 is 14 amino acids. The CDR3 nucleotides are TGTGCCAGCAGTGCTGGGACAGGGCAAGAGACCCAGTACTTC. It translates to CASSAGTGQETQYF.

The chain employs TRBV3-1 and TRBJ1-2; the D is unclear. Germline V gene lookup returns CDR1 LGHDT and CDR2 YNNKEL (reference sequence). The CDR3 contains 12 residues. V lost 2 bases to trimming and J lost 7 bases, with 8 bases between them. The CDR3 region has the DNA TGTGCCAGCAGCCAAAGCAGGAGTGGCTACACCTTC. This encodes CASSQSRSGYTF. Full variable domain (rest looked up from reference TRBV3-1 and TRBJ1-2): DTAVSQTPKYLVTQMGNDKSIKCEQNLGHDTMYWYKQDSKKFLKIMFSYNNKELIINETVPNRFSPKSPDKAHLNLHINSLELGDSAVYFCASSQSRSGYTFGSGTRLTVV.

This clonotype occurred a few times. The rearrangement links TRBV3-1 to TRBJ1-4, with no clear D. Trimming cost V 7 bases and J 5 bases, with 17 bases left between them. The length of the CDR3 is 15 residues. The germline CDR1 and CDR2 sequences are LGHDT and YNNKEL (reference sequence). The CDR3 coding sequence is TGTGCCAGCACCCTCAAGGGCTCCCGCAATGAAAAACTGTTTTTT. This encodes CASTLKGSRNEKLFF.

This clonotype was counted many times. The chain links TRBV6-2 or TRBV6-3 to TRBJ2-1; D uncertain. Germline CDR1 reads MNHEY; CDR2 reads SVGEGT. V lost 5 bases and J lost 4, with 12 bases in between. The CDR3 has 14 residues. The CDR3 region has the DNA TGTGCCAGCAGTCCCTCGTCTACATACAATGAGCAGTTCTTC. Protein product: CASSPSSTYNEQFF.

This clonotype was seen many times. This chain links TRBV12-3 or TRBV12-4 with TRBJ1-2; 7 bases match TRBD1. Trimming removed 5 bases from V and 7 bases from J; junction bases left unmatched: 10. CDR3 length equals 14 residues. The CDR3 sequence: CASSEGGAGRGYTF. The CDR3 nucleotides are TGTGCCAGCAGTGAAGGGGGCGCGGGACGTGGCTACACCTTC.

This clonotype was recorded a few times. J is TRBJ2-2 and V is TRBV10-3; 15 nucleotides align to TRBD2. J was trimmed by 3 bases and V by 0 bases; bases with no gene match: 2. The CDR3 is made up of 18 amino acids. CDR1 is ENHRY, CDR2 SYGVKD, per germline. The CDR3 is CAISESGLAGGHTGELFF. CDR3 in DNA: TGTGCCATCAGTGAGTCGGGACTAGCGGGGGGCCACACCGGGGAGCTGTTTTTT.

The chain combines TRBV5-1 with TRBJ2-3; TRBD1 is a possible D gene (5 bases). V lost 5 bases and J lost 2, with 9 bases in between. The CDR3 totals 13 residues. Germline CDR1 and CDR2: SGHRS and YFSETQ. The CDR3 reads CASRYGATDTQYF. For the CDR3, the DNA is TGCGCCAGCAGATATGGGGCCACAGATACGCAGTATTTT.

The chain carries TRBV29-1 and TRBJ2-3, with a tentative D call TRBD2 (7 bases). The CDR3 sequence is 15 residues long. CDR1 SQVTM and CDR2 ANQGSEA come from the germline V gene. CDR3 nucleotide sequence: TGCGGCGCTGGGGGCTATACTAGCGGCACAGATACGCAGTATTTT. It translates to CGAGGYTSGTDTQYF.

J is TRBJ1-2 and V is TRBV28; TRBD1 is a possible D gene (5 bases). V was cut by 7 bases and J by 7 bases, with 13 bases left in between. CDR3 length: 12 amino acids. Germline V CDR1 and CDR2: MDHEN, SYDVKM. CDR3 in amino acids: CASTLRGGGYTF. CDR3 sequence (DNA): TGTGCCAGCACCTTAAGGGGAGGTGGCTACACCTTC.

Many counts were recorded for this clonotype. The chain couples TRBV3-1 to TRBJ1-1, with D perhaps TRBD1 (5 bases). V was clipped by 3 bases and J by 1 base, with 12 bases between them. The germline V gene has CDR1 LGHDT and CDR2 YNNKEL (reference sequence). The CDR3 has 15 amino acids. The CDR3 DNA reads TGTGCCAGCAGCCACCGGGGACGGGGGAACACTGAAGCTTTCTTT. Translated: CASSHRGRGNTEAFF.